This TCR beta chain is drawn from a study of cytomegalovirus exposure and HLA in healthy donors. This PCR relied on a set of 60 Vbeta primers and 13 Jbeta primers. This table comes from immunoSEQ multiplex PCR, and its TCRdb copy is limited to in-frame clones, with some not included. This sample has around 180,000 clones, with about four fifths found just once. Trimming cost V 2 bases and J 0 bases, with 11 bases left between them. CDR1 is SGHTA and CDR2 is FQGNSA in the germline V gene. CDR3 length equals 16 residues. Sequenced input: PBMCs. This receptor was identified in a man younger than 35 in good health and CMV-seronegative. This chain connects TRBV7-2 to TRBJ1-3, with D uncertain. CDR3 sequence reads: CASSLTPGSSGNTIYF. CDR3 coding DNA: TGTGCCAGCAGCTTAACTCCAGGCTCCTCTGGAAACACCATATATTTT.